This TCR beta chain was observed in a study of vaccination and CD4 T cells after COVID-19. The CDR3 is made up of 14 amino acids. Germline-derived CDR1 and CDR2 are MDHEN and SYDVKM. The V and J ends lost 2 bases and 5 bases respectively, with 7 bases between them. As for treatment: roughly 10-day PBMC culture with coronavirus spike peptide pools or control peptides (ViraFEST assay). Sequencing of DNA taken from cultured CD4+ T cells relied on the Oncomine TCR Beta short-read assay. From the PCR reads, TCRdb called clonotypes with MiXCR, one entry per CDR3 protein. This table has roughly 8,900 distinct CDR3 sequences, under 35% appearing once. A few counts support this clonotype. Antigen: not known.

This clonotype originated in a human donor with COVID-19. The J gene is TRBJ1-6, the V gene TRBV28, with D uncertain. Sequencing was carried out using cultured CD4+ T cells from blood. The CDR3 sequence: CASSLMTDNSPLHF. The CDR3 DNA reads as TGTGCCAGCAGTTTAATGACTGATAATTCACCCCTCCACTTT.